The 32 T cell receptor beta chains presented below share a single source sample, sequenced in a study of shared clonotypes between healthy human individuals. Here immunoSEQ multiplex PCR was the method, and the copy in TCRdb shows in-frame clones only, minus some. The sample has around 1,900,000 clones; just under 95% are singletons. Terminally differentiated effector memory CD45RA+ cells were excluded from the naive CD8 cells, which were CD45RO-negative and positively selected for CCR7. Sequencing was carried out using naive CD8+ T cells from PBMCs. These receptors came from a young man in good health. Some clones in this sample may be carry-over from other donors' samples.

The V call is TRBV7-8, the J call TRBJ2-1, with 12 bases aligning to TRBD2. V shed 5 bases, J shed 5 bases, and the junction held 7 bases outside the gene matches. The CDR3 runs 16 residues. CDR1 is SGHVS and CDR2 is FQNEAQ in the germline V gene. The CDR3 DNA follows: TGTGCCAGCAGCCTTCTCTGGACTAGCGGGAACAATGAGCAGTTCTTC. It codes for CASSLLWTSGNNEQFF.

The chain recombines TRBV27 with TRBJ2-1; 7 positions match TRBD2. From germline, CDR1 is MNHEY and CDR2 SMNVEV (reference sequence). The CDR3 is 15 amino acids. Trimming removed 2 bases from V and 7 bases from J; junction bases left unmatched: 8. In DNA, the CDR3 is TGTGCCAGCAGTTTAATCCGGCCTAGCGGAAATGAGCAGTTCTTC. Its translation: CASSLIRPSGNEQFF.

The chain combines TRBV4-1 with TRBJ2-2; 10 positions match TRBD2. The J segment lost 6 bases and the V segment lost 9 bases, leaving 4 bases of the junction unmatched. Germline V CDR1 and CDR2: MGHRA, YSYEKL. CDR3 size: 13 residues. CDR3 nucleotides: TGCGCCAGTAGAGCGGGAGGGCCCGGGGAGCTGTTTTTT. Protein product: CASRAGGPGELFF.

Note on this clone: The sample contains more than one DNA sequence encoding this CDR3. J is TRBJ1-1 and V is TRBV7-9; D perhaps matches TRBD1 (6 bases). The CDR3 totals 14 residues. V was cut by 1 base and J by 5 bases, with 11 bases left in between. Per germline, CDR1 SEHNR and CDR2 FQNEAQ (reference sequence). CDR3 in amino acids: CASSLVGAGTEAFF. For the CDR3, the DNA is TGTGCCAGCAGCTTAGTGGGGGCAGGAACTGAAGCTTTCTTT.

The chain combines TRBV28 with TRBJ2-3; the D gene is possibly TRBD2 (6 bases). CDR1 is MDHEN, CDR2 SYDVKM, per germline. This CDR3 has 17 residues. The V end was cut by 6 bases, the J end by 7 bases, with 26 bases between. CDR3 loop: CASRTRGSLPPGNTQYF. The CDR3 DNA reads TGTGCCAGCAGGACGCGGGGTAGTTTACCCCCCGGTAATACGCAGTATTTT.

This chain joins TRBV5-1 and TRBJ2-6; D gene unclear. The CDR3 consists of 14 residues. Germline CDR1 and CDR2: SGHRS and YFSETQ. V gave up 7 bases and J gave up 0 bases, with 8 bases separating them. In DNA, the CDR3 is TGCGCCAGCTCCCTGTACTCTGGGGCCAACGTCCTGACTTTC. Translated, it gives CASSLYSGANVLTF.

The chain joins TRBV7-9 to TRBJ1-2; possibly TRBD1 for D (6 bases). The V end lost 3 bases, the J end lost 3 bases, and 20 bases lay between the germline ends. CDR3 size: 17 residues. CDR1 is SEHNR, CDR2 FQNEAQ, per germline (reference sequence). CDR3 in amino acids: CASSFLSLSRGHYGYTF. The CDR3 coding sequence is TGTGCCAGCAGCTTCCTATCCCTCAGCAGGGGACACTATGGCTACACCTTC. Supplemented by reference TRBV7-9 and TRBJ1-2, the full variable domain reads DTGVSQNPRHKITKRGQNVTFRCDPISEHNRLYWYRQTLGQGPEFLTYFQNEAQLEKSRLLSDRFSAERPKGSFSTLEIQRTEQGDSAMYLCASSFLSLSRGHYGYTFGSGTRLTVV.

On this clone: Other DNA sequences in this specimen translate into the identical CDR3. The genes are TRBV29-1 and TRBJ2-5; D is unclear. In germline, CDR1 is SQVTM, CDR2 ANQGSEA. Trimming shortened V by 6 bases and J by 1 base, and 9 bases separated the two germline ends. The CDR3 is 12 residues long. The CDR3 DNA reads TGCAGCGTCGCCGGGCCCCAAGAGACCCAGTACTTC. Amino acids: CSVAGPQETQYF.

For the CDR3, the DNA is TGTGCCAGCAGCCCTGGACCCAGCGATGAGCAGTTCTTC. Protein product: CASSPGPSDEQFF. The chain combines TRBV7-9 with TRBJ2-1, with D unclear. Germline CDR1 is SEHNR and CDR2 is FQNEAQ (reference sequence). This CDR3 is 13 amino acids long. Trimming pared 5 bases from V and 8 bases from J, leaving 13 bases between.

The J gene is TRBJ2-7, the V gene TRBV7-6; 8 nucleotides match TRBD1. Germline V gives CDR1 SGHVS, CDR2 FNYEAQ. This CDR3 is 14 amino acids long. V lost 3 bases to trimming and J lost 7 bases; unmatched junction nucleotides: 8. The CDR3 DNA reads as TGTGCCAGCAGCTTTTCCAGGGGGCGCGTAGAGCAGTACTTC. Translation: CASSFSRGRVEQYF.

Remarks on this clone: Distinct nucleotide sequences in the sample also encode this CDR3. The CDR3 protein is CASSLWTGNTEAFF. The DNA of the CDR3 is TGTGCCAGCAGCTTGTGGACGGGGAACACTGAAGCTTTCTTT. The chain combines TRBV13 with TRBJ1-1; D unclear. Germline V CDR1 and CDR2: PRHDT, FYEKMQ (reference sequence). The V end lost 3 bases, the J end lost 1 base, and 9 bases lay between the germline ends. This CDR3 has 14 residues.

The sample holds one count of this clone. The gene calls are TRBV6-5 and TRBJ1-1; the D gene is possibly TRBD1 (6 bases). The germline V gene encodes CDR1 MNHEY and CDR2 SVGAGI. V lost 6 bases and J lost 5, with 16 bases in between. The CDR3 is 14 amino acids. CDR3 residues: CASRYREGETEAFF. Here the CDR3 DNA reads TGTGCCAGCAGGTACAGGGAAGGGGAAACTGAAGCTTTCTTT.

This CDR3 reads CASSGLKGMGRANYGYTF. The CDR3, as DNA: TGTGCCAGCAGTGGGTTGAAAGGAATGGGCAGAGCTAACTATGGCTACACCTTC. V is TRBV2 and J is TRBJ1-2; D unclear. CDR1 SNHLY and CDR2 FYNNEI come from the germline V gene. CDR3 length: 18 amino acids. Trimming pared 4 bases from V and 0 bases from J, leaving 21 bases between.

The genes are TRBV27 and TRBJ2-4; possible D gene TRBD2, 5 bases. The length of the CDR3 is 15 residues. V was trimmed by 5 bases and J by 1 base, leaving 12 bases between them. Germline lookup yields CDR1 MNHEY and CDR2 SMNVEV (reference sequence). CDR3 DNA sequence: TGTGCCAGCAGTCCGTCATGGAGGGCCAAAAACATTCAGTACTTC. This encodes CASSPSWRAKNIQYF.

The chain employs TRBV30 and TRBJ2-7; no reliable D call. The V end lost 2 bases, the J end lost 0 bases, and 8 bases lay between the germline ends. The germline CDR1 and CDR2 sequences are GTSNPN and SVGIG (reference sequence). The CDR3 consists of 13 residues. In nucleotides, the CDR3 is TGTGCCTGGAGTCTGGGAAGCTCCTACGAGCAGTACTTC. This encodes CAWSLGSSYEQYF. Combining the CDR3 with reference TRBV30 and TRBJ2-7 gives the whole variable domain SQTIHQWPATLVQPVGSPLSLECTVEGTSNPNLYWYRQAAGRGLQLLFYSVGIGQISSEVPQNLSASRPQDRQFILSSKKLLLSDSGFYLCAWSLGSSYEQYFGPGTRLTVT.

This clone was seen a single time. The chain recombines TRBV28 with TRBJ2-7; D gene ambiguous. Per the germline V gene, CDR1 is MDHEN and CDR2 is SYDVKM. V lost 10 bases, J lost 0 bases, and 13 bases lay in between. This CDR3 comprises 13 residues. The CDR3, as DNA: TGTGCCACCCTCGGGCGAAGCTCCTACGAGCAGTACTTC. Protein: CATLGRSSYEQYF. Full variable domain (rest looked up from reference TRBV28 and TRBJ2-7): DVKVTQSSRYLVKRTGEKVFLECVQDMDHENMFWYRQDPGLGLRLIYFSYDVKMKEKGDIPEGYSVSREKKERFSLILESASTNQTSMYLCATLGRSSYEQYFGPGTRLTVT.

The V call is TRBV7-8, the J call TRBJ1-6; D ambiguous. Trimming pared 1 base from V and 10 bases from J, leaving 11 bases between. This CDR3 contains 14 residues. Germline CDR1 and CDR2: SGHVS and FQNEAQ. The CDR3 bases are TGTGCCAGCAGCTTAGTGGGGATAGAGTCACCCCTCCACTTT. It specifies CASSLVGIESPLHF.

This sequence joins TRBV27 and TRBJ2-3; no clear D gene. Germline CDR1 is MNHEY and CDR2 is SMNVEV (reference sequence). The CDR3 extends over 12 amino acids. Trimming took 4 bases from V and 7 from J, leaving 9 bases between them. DNA for the CDR3: TGTGCCAGCAGTTATGGCCCTCATACGCAGTATTTT. Translated: CASSYGPHTQYF.

In its sample, this clone was seen once. This rearrangement joins TRBV11-2 to TRBJ2-7; 10 positions agree with TRBD1. V shed 0 bases, J shed 6 bases, and the junction held 8 bases outside the gene matches. Germline CDR1 SGHAT, CDR2 FQNNGV. This CDR3 comprises 16 residues. The CDR3 region is CASSLDWTGGHIEQYF. In DNA, the CDR3 is TGTGCCAGCAGCTTAGATTGGACAGGGGGTCACATCGAGCAGTACTTC.

As concerns this clone: This sample also contains other DNA sequences that code for the same CDR3. The V and J genes are TRBV5-1 and TRBJ2-7; D is unclear. The V end lost 0 bases, the J end lost 2 bases, and 6 bases lay between the germline ends. From germline, CDR1 is SGHRS and CDR2 YFSETQ. This CDR3 is 13 amino acids long. CDR3 region: CASSLGGTYEQYF. CDR3 nucleotides: TGCGCCAGCAGCTTGGGGGGAACCTACGAGCAGTACTTC.

The gene calls are TRBV6-5 and TRBJ2-7; D call uncertain. The V end lost 4 bases, the J end lost 6 bases, and 13 bases lay between the germline ends. CDR3 length equals 13 residues. Germline lookup yields CDR1 MNHEY and CDR2 SVGAGI. The CDR3 here is CASSSVPSREQYF. The DNA of the CDR3 is TGTGCCAGCAGTTCGGTCCCTTCACGCGAGCAGTACTTC.

The gene calls are TRBV27 and TRBJ2-7; D is perhaps TRBD1 (6 bases). The CDR3 spans 17 residues. Germline V gene data show CDR1 as MNHEY and CDR2 as SMNVEV (reference sequence). Trimming stripped 4 bases from V and 4 bases from J, with 23 bases between. The CDR3 DNA is TGTGCCAGCAGTTGGACACAGGGTCCTGGTTCTCTGTACGAGCAGTACTTC. Its protein product is CASSWTQGPGSLYEQYF.

The chain recombines TRBV28 with TRBJ2-2; D gene unclear. V lost 4 bases to trimming and J lost 3 bases, with 12 bases between them. Germline CDR1 reads MDHEN; CDR2 reads SYDVKM. The CDR3 extends over 15 amino acids. The CDR3 loop reads CASSYDTPDTGELFF. The CDR3 DNA reads TGTGCCAGCAGTTATGACACCCCCGACACCGGGGAGCTGTTTTTT. The whole variable domain, filled in from reference TRBV28 and TRBJ2-2, reads DVKVTQSSRYLVKRTGEKVFLECVQDMDHENMFWYRQDPGLGLRLIYFSYDVKMKEKGDIPEGYSVSREKKERFSLILESASTNQTSMYLCASSYDTPDTGELFFGEGSRLTVL.

This chain joins TRBV19 and TRBJ2-2; D gene unclear. V lost 10 bases, J lost 2 bases, and 14 bases lay in between. Germline loops: CDR1 LNHDA, CDR2 SQIVND (reference sequence). The CDR3 sequence is 14 residues long. DNA of the CDR3: TGTGCCACCAGGCCGCCCCTTAACACCGGGGAGCTGTTTTTT. It encodes CATRPPLNTGELFF.

V usage is TRBV9 and J usage is TRBJ1-4, with a tentative D call TRBD1 (5 bases). The germline V and J ends were trimmed by 0 bases and 10 bases, with 16 bases remaining between them. The CDR3 is 15 amino acids. Germline CDR1 reads SGDLS; CDR2 reads YYNGEE. Here the CDR3 reads CASSVAEEGRTKLFF. CDR3 bases: TGTGCCAGCAGCGTAGCGGAGGAGGGGAGGACAAAACTGTTTTTT.

The chain couples TRBV4-1 to TRBJ2-3; possibly TRBD2 for D (5 bases). CDR1 is MGHRA and CDR2 is YSYEKL in the germline V gene. With 4 bases removed from V and 2 bases from J, the gap between germline ends came to 16 bases. CDR3 length: 16 amino acids. The CDR3 spells CASSPRIGSPTDTQYF. The CDR3 DNA sequence: TGCGCCAGCAGCCCCCGGATTGGGAGCCCCACAGATACGCAGTATTTT.

V is TRBV12-1 and J is TRBJ1-4. TRBV12-1 is labeled a pseudogene. CDR3 length: 18 residues. CDR3: CASSFALRDVDANEKLFF. CDR3 nucleotides: TGTGCCAGCAGCTTTGCGCTACGGGACGTAGATGCTAATGAAAAACTGTTTTTT.

As to this clone: The same CDR3 can be traced to other DNA sequences in this sample. This chain connects TRBV9 to TRBJ2-1; D gene unclear. CDR3 length equals 16 residues. Germline lookup yields CDR1 SGDLS and CDR2 YYNGEE. V was clipped by 0 bases and J by 0 bases, with 10 bases between them. CDR3 DNA: TGTGCCAGCAGCGTAGAGGCGCGGAGCTCCTACAATGAGCAGTTCTTC. Translating gives CASSVEARSSYNEQFF.

This chain links TRBV25-1 with TRBJ2-7; 11 bases are shared with TRBD1. From germline, CDR1 is MGHDK and CDR2 SYGVNS. This CDR3 comprises 18 residues. V lost 5 bases, J lost 1 base, and 13 bases stayed unmatched. The CDR3: CASSIGTGGSERSYEQYF. DNA of the CDR3: TGTGCCAGCAGTATCGGGACAGGGGGTTCTGAGAGGTCCTACGAGCAGTACTTC.

This clone was seen only a few times. The chain couples TRBV11-2 to TRBJ1-2, with D possibly matching TRBD1 (6 bases). The ends were cut back, 3 bases at V and 4 bases at J, with 12 bases in the middle. CDR1 and CDR2 (germline): SGHAT, FQNNGV. The CDR3 length is 14 residues. The CDR3 DNA reads TGTGCCAGCAGCTTCGGAACAGGGTCCTATGGCTACACCTTC. Protein sequence: CASSFGTGSYGYTF.

J is TRBJ2-1 and V is TRBV27; D is uncertain. V lost 6 bases and J 1 base, leaving 13 bases between the germline ends. In germline, CDR1 is MNHEY, CDR2 SMNVEV (reference sequence). The CDR3 is 15 amino acids. Written as DNA, the CDR3 is TGTGCCAGCAGAATCCTAGGCCGTTCCTACAATGAGCAGTTCTTC. Translation gives CASRILGRSYNEQFF.

The chain is built from TRBV11-2 and TRBJ1-1; no firm D call. Germline V gene data show CDR1 as SGHAT and CDR2 as FQNNGV. The CDR3 runs 12 residues. V dropped 3 bases and J dropped 4 bases, with 6 bases sitting between them. CDR3 nucleotide sequence: TGTGCCAGCAGCTTCATTATCACTGAAGCTTTCTTT. Translation gives CASSFIITEAFF.